This T cell receptor (beta chain) was identified in a study of shared clonotypes between healthy human individuals. CDR1 is MNHEY, CDR2 SMNVEV, per germline (reference sequence). The CDR3 sequence is 15 residues long. Trimming removed 3 bases at V and 1 base at J, with 9 bases between. CD45RO negativity and positive selection for CCR7 defined naive CD8 cells, a population that excluded terminally differentiated effector memory CD45RA+ cells. Assay: immunoSEQ multiplex PCR; the TCRdb copy retains only in-frame clones and omits some. This table holds more than 2 million clones, about 95% found once. The V and J genes are TRBV27 and TRBJ2-2; D gene uncertain. Material: naive CD8+ T cells sorted from blood. The sequence derives from a man between 18 and 35 years old in good health. The DNA for the CDR3 is TGTGCCAGCAGTTTGATTACTTTGAACACCGGGGAGCTGTTTTTT. Translating it yields CASSLITLNTGELFF.